The rows below give T cell receptor beta chains drawn from one sample of a study of technical replicates of blood from a few donors. Sequencing was performed with immunoSEQ multiplex PCR; in TCRdb, only in-frame clones are kept and a portion is missing. Here the sample spans under 85,000 clones, around 94% being singletons. The sequenced material came from T cells isolated from PBMCs. The source of these receptors is a human donor in good health. CDR3s include the opening cysteine and the closing phenylalanine or tryptophan. The order of the fields is clone size, J gene, V gene, D gene, CDR3 protein, CDR3 DNA. D genes are given only for firm matches. A clone size is listed for some rows: how often the clone was seen (once, few, many), or a class if it is expanded.

NA TRBJ1-2 TRBV14 TRBD1 CASSPHRGVGGYTF TGTGCCAGCAGCCCACACAGGGGGGTTGGGGGCTACACCTTC
NA TRBJ2-1 TRBV2 TRBD1 CASSVGQGGEQFF TGTGCCAGCAGTGTCGGACAGGGTGGTGAGCAGTTCTTC
NA TRBJ2-2 TRBV29-1 TRBD1 CSVISSTRQGGELFF TGCAGCGTCATTTCGTCTACCCGACAGGGGGGGGAGCTGTTTTTT
NA TRBJ2-1 TRBV14 NA CASSPPVDWYGSNEQFF TGTGCCAGCAGCCCCCCGGTCGACTGGTACGGGTCGAATGAGCAGTTCTTC
NA TRBJ1-6 TRBV7-8 TRBD1 CASSLLTGDNDSPLHF TGTGCCAGCAGCCTCTTGACAGGGGATAATGATTCACCCCTCCACTTT
NA TRBJ1-5 TRBV6-1 NA CASSDVEGLGSQHF TGTGCCAGCAGTGACGTTGAGGGCCTCGGGTCCCAGCATTTT
NA TRBJ1-2 TRBV21-1 NA CAGYNRGNYGYTF TGTGCCGGCTATAACAGGGGCAACTATGGCTACACCTTC
NA TRBJ1-2 TRBV5-1 TRBD1 CASSLATGADYGYTF TGCGCCAGCAGCTTGGCTACAGGGGCCGACTATGGCTACACCTTC
once TRBJ1-4 TRBV19 TRBD1 CASSIGYRGSPPHEKLFF TGTGCCAGTAGTATAGGGTACAGGGGAAGCCCCCCCCATGAAAAACTGTTTTTT
NA TRBJ1-1 TRBV25-1 NA CASSEFQGMNTEAFF TGTGCCAGCAGTGAATTCCAGGGGATGAACACTGAAGCTTTCTTT
NA TRBJ2-6 TRBV19 NA CASISGESGANVLTF TGTGCCAGTATTTCGGGGGAATCTGGGGCCAACGTCCTGACTTTC
NA TRBJ2-2 TRBV18 TRBD2 CASSPQGTSGGTGELFF TGTGCCAGCTCACCCCAAGGGACTAGCGGGGGAACCGGGGAGCTGTTTTTT
NA TRBJ1-5 TRBV28 NA CATYPGTYSNQPQHF TGTGCTACCTATCCAGGGACATATAGCAATCAGCCCCAGCATTTT
NA TRBJ2-7 TRBV11-3 TRBD1 CASSLLYRGAYEQYF TGTGCCAGCAGCCTCCTGTACAGGGGCGCATACGAGCAGTACTTC
NA TRBJ2-5 TRBV28 TRBD2 CASSRDLAGQETQYF TGTGCCAGCAGCCGAGACTTAGCGGGGCAAGAGACCCAGTACTTC